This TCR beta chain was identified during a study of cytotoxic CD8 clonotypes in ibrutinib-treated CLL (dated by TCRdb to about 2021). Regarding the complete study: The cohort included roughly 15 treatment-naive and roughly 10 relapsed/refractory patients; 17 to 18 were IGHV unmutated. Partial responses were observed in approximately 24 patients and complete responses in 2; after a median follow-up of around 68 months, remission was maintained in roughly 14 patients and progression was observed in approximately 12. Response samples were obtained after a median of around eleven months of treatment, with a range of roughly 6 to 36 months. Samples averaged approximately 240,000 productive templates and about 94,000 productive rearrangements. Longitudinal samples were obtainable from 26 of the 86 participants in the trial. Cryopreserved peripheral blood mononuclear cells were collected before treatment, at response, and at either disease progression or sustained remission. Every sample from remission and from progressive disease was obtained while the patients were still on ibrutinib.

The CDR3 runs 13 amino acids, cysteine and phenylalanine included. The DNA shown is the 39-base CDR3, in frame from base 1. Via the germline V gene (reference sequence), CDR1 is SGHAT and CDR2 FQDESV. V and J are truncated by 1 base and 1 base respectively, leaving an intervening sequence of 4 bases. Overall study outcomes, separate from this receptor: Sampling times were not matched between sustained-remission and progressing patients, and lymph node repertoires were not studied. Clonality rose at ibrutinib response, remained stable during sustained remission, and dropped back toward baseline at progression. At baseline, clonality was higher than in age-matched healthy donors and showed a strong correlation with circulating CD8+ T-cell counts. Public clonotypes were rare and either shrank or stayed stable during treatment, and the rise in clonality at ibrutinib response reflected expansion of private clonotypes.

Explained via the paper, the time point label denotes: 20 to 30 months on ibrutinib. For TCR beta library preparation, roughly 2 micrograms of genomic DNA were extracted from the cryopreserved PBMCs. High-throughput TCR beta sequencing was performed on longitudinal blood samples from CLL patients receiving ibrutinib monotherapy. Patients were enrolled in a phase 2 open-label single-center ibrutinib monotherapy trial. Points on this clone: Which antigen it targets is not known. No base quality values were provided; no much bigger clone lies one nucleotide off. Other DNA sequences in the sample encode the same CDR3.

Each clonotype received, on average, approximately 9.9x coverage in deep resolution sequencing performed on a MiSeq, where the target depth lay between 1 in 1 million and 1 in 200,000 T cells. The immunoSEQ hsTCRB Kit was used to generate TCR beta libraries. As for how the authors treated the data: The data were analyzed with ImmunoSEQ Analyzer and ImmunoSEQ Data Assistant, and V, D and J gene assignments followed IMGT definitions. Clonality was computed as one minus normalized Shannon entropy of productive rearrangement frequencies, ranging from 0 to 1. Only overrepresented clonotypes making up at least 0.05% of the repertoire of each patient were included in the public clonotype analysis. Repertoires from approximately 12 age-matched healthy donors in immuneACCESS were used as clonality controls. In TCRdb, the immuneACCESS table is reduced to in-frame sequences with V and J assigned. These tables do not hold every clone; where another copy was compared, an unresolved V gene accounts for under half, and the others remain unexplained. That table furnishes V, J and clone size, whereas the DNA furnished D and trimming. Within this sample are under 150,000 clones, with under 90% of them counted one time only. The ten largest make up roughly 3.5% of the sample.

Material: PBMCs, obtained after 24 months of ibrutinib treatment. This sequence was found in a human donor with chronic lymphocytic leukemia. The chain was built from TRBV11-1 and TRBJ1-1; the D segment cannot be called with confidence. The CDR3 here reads CASSLGGNTEAFF. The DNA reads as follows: TGTGCCAGCAGCTTAGGGGGGAACACTGAAGCTTTCTTT.